This T cell receptor (beta chain) was obtained from a study of T cell changes during pregnancy in multiple sclerosis. This CDR3 contains 17 residues. Germline CDR1 is SGHRS and CDR2 is YFSETQ. The ends were cut back, 4 bases at V and 2 bases at J, with 20 bases in the middle. The sample holds one count of this clone. The table came from immunoSEQ multiplex PCR; TCRdb's copy has only in-frame clones and leaves some out. The sample has about 21,000 clones; approximately 90% are singletons. The sample here was CD8+ T cells from peripheral blood mononuclear cells, taken in the third trimester of pregnancy. This receptor was obtained from a female donor in good health, enrolled as a control in a pregnancy study. The chain employs TRBV5-1 and TRBJ2-3, with D perhaps matching TRBD2 (5 bases). CDR3 residues: CASSLEGVPLVTDTQYF. The CDR3 DNA is TGCGCCAGCAGCCTAGAGGGCGTCCCCCTGGTCACAGATACGCAGTATTTT.